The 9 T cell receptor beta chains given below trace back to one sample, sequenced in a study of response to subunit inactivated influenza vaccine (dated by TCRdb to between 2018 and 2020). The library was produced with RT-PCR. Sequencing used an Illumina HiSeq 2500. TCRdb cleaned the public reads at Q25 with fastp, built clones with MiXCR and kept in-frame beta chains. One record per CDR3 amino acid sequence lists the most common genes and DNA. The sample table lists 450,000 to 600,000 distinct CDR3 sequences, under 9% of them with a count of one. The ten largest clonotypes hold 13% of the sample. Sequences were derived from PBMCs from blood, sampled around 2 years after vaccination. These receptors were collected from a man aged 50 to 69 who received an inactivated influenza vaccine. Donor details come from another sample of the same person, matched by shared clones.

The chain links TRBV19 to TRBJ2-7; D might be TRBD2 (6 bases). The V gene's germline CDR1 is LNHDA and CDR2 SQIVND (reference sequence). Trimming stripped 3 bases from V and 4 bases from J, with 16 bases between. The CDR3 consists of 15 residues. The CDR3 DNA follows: TGTGCCAGTAGTATCGGGCAGCTTGGGGGGTACGAGCAGTACTTC. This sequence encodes CASSIGQLGGYEQYF.

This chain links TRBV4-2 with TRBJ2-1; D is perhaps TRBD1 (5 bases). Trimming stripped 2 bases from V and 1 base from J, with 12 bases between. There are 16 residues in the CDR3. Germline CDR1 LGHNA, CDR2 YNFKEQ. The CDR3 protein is CASSQFAPGSYNEQFF. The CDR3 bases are TGTGCCAGCAGCCAATTCGCCCCAGGGTCCTACAATGAGCAGTTCTTC.

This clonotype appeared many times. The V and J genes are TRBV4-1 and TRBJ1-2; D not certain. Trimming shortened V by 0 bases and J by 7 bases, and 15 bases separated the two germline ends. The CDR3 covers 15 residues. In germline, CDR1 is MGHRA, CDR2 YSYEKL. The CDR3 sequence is CASSQDRPHTIGYTF. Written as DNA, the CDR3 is TGCGCCAGCAGCCAAGATCGGCCTCACACCATTGGCTACACCTTC.

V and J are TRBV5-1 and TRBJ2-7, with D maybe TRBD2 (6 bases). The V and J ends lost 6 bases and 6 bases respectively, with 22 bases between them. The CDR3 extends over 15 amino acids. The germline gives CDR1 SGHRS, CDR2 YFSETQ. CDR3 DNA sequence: TGCGCCAGCACCCCTGATCAGGGAGGTATTTCCGAGCAGTACTTC. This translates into CASTPDQGGISEQYF.

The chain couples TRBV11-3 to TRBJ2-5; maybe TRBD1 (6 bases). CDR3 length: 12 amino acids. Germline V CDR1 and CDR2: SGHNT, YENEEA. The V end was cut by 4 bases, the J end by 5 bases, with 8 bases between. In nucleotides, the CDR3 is TGTGCCAGCAGCTCAGGGGATGAGACCCAGTACTTC. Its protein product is CASSSGDETQYF.

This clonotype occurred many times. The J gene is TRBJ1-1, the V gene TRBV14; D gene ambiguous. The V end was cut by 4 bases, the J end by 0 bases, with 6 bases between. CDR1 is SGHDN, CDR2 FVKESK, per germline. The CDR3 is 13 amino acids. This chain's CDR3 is CASSPGVNTEAFF. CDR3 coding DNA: TGTGCCAGCAGCCCCGGCGTGAACACTGAAGCTTTCTTT.

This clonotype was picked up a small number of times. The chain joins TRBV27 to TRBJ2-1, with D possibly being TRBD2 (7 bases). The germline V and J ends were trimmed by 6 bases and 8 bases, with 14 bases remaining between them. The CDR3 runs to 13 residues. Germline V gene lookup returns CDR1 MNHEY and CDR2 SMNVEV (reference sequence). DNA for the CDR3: TGTGCCAGCAGGGGTGGGGGGGGCTATGAGCAGTTCTTC. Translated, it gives CASRGGGGYEQFF.

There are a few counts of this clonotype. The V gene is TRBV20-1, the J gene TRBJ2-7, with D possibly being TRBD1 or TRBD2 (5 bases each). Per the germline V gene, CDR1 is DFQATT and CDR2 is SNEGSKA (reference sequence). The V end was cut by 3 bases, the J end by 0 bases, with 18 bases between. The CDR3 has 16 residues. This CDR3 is CSASPEGRILSYEQYF. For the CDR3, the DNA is TGCAGTGCTAGCCCTGAGGGGCGGATCCTCTCCTACGAGCAGTACTTC.

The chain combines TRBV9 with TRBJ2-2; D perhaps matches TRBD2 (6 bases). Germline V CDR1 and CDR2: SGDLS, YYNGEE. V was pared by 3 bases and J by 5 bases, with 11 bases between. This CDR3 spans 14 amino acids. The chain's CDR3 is CASSEQRVTGELFF. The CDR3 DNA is TGTGCCAGCAGCGAACAGCGGGTAACCGGGGAGCTGTTTTTT.